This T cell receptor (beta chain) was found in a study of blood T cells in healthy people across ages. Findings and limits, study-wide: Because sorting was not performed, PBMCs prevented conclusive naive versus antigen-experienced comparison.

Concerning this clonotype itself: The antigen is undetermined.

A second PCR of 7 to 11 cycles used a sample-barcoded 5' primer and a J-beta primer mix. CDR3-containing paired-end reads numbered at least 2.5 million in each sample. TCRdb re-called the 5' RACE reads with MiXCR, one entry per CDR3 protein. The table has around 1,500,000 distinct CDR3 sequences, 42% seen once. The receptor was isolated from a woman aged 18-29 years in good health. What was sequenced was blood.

The CDR3 DNA follows: TGTGCCAGCAAGCTCAGCTATCTCTCCTACGAGCAGTACTTC. The encoded protein is CASKLSYLSYEQYF. The chain joins TRBV2 to TRBJ2-7; no definite D call. The CDR3 length is 14 residues. The germline gives CDR1 SNHLY, CDR2 FYNNEI. V shed 7 bases and J shed 0 bases, with 13 bases lying between them.